This TCR beta chain was identified during a study of blood T cell repertoires in COVID-19. Study context: Italy, Spain and the United States were the sources of the convalescent and acute COVID-19 samples. Nucleic acid was either cDNA or gDNA, and it came from T cells, B-cell-depleted T cells, or PBMCs.

Authors' methods: Amplification of reference gene primers was used by the study to estimate nucleated cell counts. Assay used: immunoSEQ multiplex PCR; TCRdb lists only in-frame clones, some missing. The DNA gave D and trimming, while V, J and clone size come from that table. The table lists over 250,000 clones, about nine tenths of them singletons. This clone appeared a few times. This receptor was identified in a man aged 50-59 years with acute or convalescent COVID-19. Material for sequencing was peripheral blood.

The CDR3, as DNA: TGTGCCAGCAGTTTATCGGGGACAAGTCGCCTCACCGGGGAGCTGTTTTTT. Amino acid sequence: CASSLSGTSRLTGELFF. The chain employs TRBV27 and TRBJ2-2, with D tentatively TRBD1 (6 bases). This CDR3 spans 17 amino acids. Germline V CDR1 and CDR2: MNHEY, SMNVEV (reference sequence). Deletions cut 0 bases from V and 4 bases from J, with 15 bases between.